This TCR beta chain was documented in a study of blood T cell repertoires in COVID-19. Overall study context: In each case, the material was cDNA or gDNA derived from T cells, B-cell-depleted T cells, or PBMCs.

Per germline, CDR1 GTSNPN and CDR2 SVGIG (reference sequence). V was cut by 4 bases and J by 0 bases, with 16 bases left in between. The CDR3 sequence is 16 residues long. Assay: immunoSEQ multiplex PCR; the TCRdb copy retains only in-frame clones and omits some. The data hold about 350,000 clones, with 75% to 90% observed a single time. A single count supports this clone. J is TRBJ2-1 and V is TRBV30; tentatively, D is TRBD2 (5 bases). The specimen sequenced was peripheral blood. The sequence was obtained from a woman aged 55 to 70 with COVID-19, enrolled during active disease. CDR3 residues: CAWNSPGESSYNEQFF. The CDR3 DNA reads as TGTGCCTGGAACTCGCCCGGGGAGAGCTCCTACAATGAGCAGTTCTTC.